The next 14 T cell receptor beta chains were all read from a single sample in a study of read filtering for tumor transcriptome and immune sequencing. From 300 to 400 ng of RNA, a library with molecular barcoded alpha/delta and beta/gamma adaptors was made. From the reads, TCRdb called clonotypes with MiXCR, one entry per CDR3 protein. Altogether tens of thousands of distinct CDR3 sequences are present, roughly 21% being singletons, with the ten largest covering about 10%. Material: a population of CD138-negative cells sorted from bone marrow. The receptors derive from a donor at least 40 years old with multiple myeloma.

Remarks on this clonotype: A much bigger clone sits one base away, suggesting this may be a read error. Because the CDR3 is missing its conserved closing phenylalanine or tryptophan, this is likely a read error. DNA for the CDR3: TGCGCCAGCTCCCTTGCAGGGGGCGGGGGTAATGAGCAGTTCTCC. Translating gives CASSLAGGGGNEQFS. The chain has TRBV10-2 and TRBJ2-1, with a tentative D call TRBD1 (8 bases). The ends were cut back, 8 bases at V and 7 bases at J, with 21 bases in the middle. Germline CDR1 WSHSY, CDR2 SAAADI. CDR3 length: 15 residues.

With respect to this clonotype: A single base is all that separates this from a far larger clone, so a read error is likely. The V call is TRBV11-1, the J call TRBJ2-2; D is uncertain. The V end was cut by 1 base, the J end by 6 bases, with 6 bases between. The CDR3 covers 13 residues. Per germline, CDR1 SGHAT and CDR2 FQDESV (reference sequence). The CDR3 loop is CASSLGRAGELFF. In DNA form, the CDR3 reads TGTGCCAGCAGCTTAGGTCGGGCCGGGGAGCTGTTTTTT.

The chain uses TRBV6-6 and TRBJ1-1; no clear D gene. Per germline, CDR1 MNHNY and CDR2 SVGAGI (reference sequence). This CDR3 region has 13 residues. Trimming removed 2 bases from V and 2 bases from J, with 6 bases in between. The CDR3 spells CASSYGTNTEAFF. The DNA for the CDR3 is TGTGCCAGCAGTTACGGCACCAACACTGAAGCTTTCTTT.

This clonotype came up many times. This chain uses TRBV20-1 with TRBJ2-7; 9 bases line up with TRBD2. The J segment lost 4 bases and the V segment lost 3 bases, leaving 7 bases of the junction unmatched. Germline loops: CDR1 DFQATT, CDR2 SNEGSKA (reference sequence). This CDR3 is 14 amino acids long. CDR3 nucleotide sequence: TGCAGTGCTAGCTCTAGCGGGGATCATTACGAGCAGTACTTC. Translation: CSASSSGDHYEQYF.

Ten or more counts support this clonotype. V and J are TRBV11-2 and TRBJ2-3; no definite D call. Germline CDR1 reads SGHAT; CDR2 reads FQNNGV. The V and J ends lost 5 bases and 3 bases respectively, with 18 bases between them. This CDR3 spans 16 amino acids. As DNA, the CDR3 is TGTGCCAGCAGCCTTCAAACTCTCTCGGTAACAGATACGCAGTATTTT. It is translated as CASSLQTLSVTDTQYF.

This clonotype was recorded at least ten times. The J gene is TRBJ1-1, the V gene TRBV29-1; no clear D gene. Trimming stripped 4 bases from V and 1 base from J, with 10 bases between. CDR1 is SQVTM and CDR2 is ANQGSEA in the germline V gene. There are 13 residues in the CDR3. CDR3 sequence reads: CSVGVPENTEAFF. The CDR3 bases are TGCAGCGTTGGAGTTCCGGAGAACACTGAAGCTTTCTTT.

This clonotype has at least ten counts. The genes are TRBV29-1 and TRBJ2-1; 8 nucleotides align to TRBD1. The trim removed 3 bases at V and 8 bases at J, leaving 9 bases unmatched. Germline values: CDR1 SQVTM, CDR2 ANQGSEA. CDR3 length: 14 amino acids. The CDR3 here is CSVDQAGQGYEQFF. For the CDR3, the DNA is TGCAGCGTTGACCAAGCTGGACAGGGCTATGAGCAGTTCTTC.

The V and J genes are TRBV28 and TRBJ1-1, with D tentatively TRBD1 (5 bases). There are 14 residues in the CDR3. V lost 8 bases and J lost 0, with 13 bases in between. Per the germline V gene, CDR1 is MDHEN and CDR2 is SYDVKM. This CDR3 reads CASSFGGLNTEAFF. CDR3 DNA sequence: TGTGCCAGCTCTTTTGGGGGACTGAACACTGAAGCTTTCTTT.

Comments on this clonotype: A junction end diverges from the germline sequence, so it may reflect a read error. The CDR3 spells CASSPQGPIQETQHF. As DNA, the CDR3 is TGTGCCAGCAGCCCACAGGGCCCAATCCAAGAGACCCAGCACTTC. The chain has TRBV7-2 and TRBJ2-5; possibly TRBD1 for D (6 bases). Germline CDR1 and CDR2: SGHTA and FQGNSA. CDR3 length equals 15 residues.

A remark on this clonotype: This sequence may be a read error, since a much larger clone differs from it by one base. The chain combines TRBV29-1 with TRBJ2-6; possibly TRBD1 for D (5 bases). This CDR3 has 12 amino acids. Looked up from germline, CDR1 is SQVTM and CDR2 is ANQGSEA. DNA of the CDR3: TGCAGCGTTGACCCTGGGGCCAACGTCCTGACCTTC. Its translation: CSVDPGANVLTF.

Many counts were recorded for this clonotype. The CDR3 nucleotides read TGTGCCAGCAGCCAAGTTTGGGAGCATGAGCAGTTCTTC. It translates to CASSQVWEHEQFF. J is TRBJ2-1 and V is TRBV3-1; possible D gene TRBD2, 5 bases. Trimming took 1 base from V and 8 from J, leaving 9 bases between them. CDR1 is LGHDT, CDR2 YNNKEL, per germline (reference sequence). This CDR3 has 13 residues.

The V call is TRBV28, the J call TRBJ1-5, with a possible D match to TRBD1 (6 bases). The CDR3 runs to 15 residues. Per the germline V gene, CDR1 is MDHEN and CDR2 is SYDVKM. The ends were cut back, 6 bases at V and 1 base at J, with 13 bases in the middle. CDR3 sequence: CASRFRGRSNQPQHF. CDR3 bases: TGTGCCAGCAGGTTCAGGGGACGAAGCAATCAGCCCCAGCATTTT.

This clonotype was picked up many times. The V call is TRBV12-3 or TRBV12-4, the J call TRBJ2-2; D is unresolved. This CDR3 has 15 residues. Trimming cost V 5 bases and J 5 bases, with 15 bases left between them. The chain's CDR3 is CASSPPPDVTGELFF. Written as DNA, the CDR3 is TGTGCCAGCAGTCCACCCCCCGACGTTACCGGGGAGCTGTTTTTT.

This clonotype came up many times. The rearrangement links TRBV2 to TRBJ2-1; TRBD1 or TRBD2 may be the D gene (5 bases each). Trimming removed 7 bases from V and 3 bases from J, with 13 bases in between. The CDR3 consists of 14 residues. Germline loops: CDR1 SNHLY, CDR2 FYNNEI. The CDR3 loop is CASIGALDYNEQFF. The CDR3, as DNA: TGTGCCAGCATCGGGGCTTTGGACTACAATGAGCAGTTCTTC.